This T cell receptor beta chain originates from a study of neurological immune-mediated disorders. This clonotype was seen many times. The antigen is unknown. Study results and limitations: Phylogenetic grouping placed 18 of 34 multiple sclerosis patients' repertoires in one related-CDR3 cluster, a possible signature. The absence of any CDR3 amino acid sequence shared by expanded clones across subjects suggests that repertoires were private in all groups.

The CDR3 consists of 14 residues. Germline CDR1 SGHRS, CDR2 YFSETQ. With 7 bases removed from V and 4 bases from J, the gap between germline ends came to 15 bases. 2 million PBMCs stored at -80 C were the source of the unsorted libraries. MiXCR was run by TCRdb on the 5' RACE reads, yielding one entry per CDR3 protein. The table lists 20,000 or so distinct CDR3 sequences, roughly 2.6% of them singletons. Sequencing was performed on PBMCs. The chain couples TRBV5-1 to TRBJ1-3; possibly TRBD1 for D (5 bases). The receptor's source is a young woman with multiple sclerosis. The CDR3 loop is CASARDAGGNTIYF. Written as DNA, the CDR3 is TGCGCCAGCGCCCGGGACGCCGGAGGAAACACCATATATTTT.